The 25 T cell receptor beta chains given below trace back to one sample, sequenced in a study of blood T cell repertoires in COVID-19. Here immunoSEQ multiplex PCR was the method, and the copy in TCRdb shows in-frame clones only, minus some. The table has some 72,000 clones, approximately 86% seen once; the top ten hold around 5%. Sequencing input: peripheral blood. These TCRs come from a middle-aged man with active or convalescent COVID-19.

J is TRBJ2-1 and V is TRBV19; D is ambiguous. The CDR3 covers 15 residues. Germline CDR1 reads LNHDA; CDR2 reads SQIVND (reference sequence). V gave up 9 bases and J gave up 1 base, with 16 bases separating them. The CDR3 region is CASSPSGRSYNEQFF. In nucleotides, the CDR3 is TGTGCCAGCTCCCCGTCGGGTAGGTCCTACAATGAGCAGTTCTTC.

The sample holds one count of this clone. V is TRBV5-4 and J is TRBJ2-1, with 10 bases lining up with TRBD2. In germline, CDR1 is SGHNT, CDR2 YYREEE (reference sequence). The V and J ends lost 4 bases and 7 bases, in that order; junction bases with no gene match: 8. The CDR3 runs 15 residues. CDR3 nucleotide sequence: TGTGCCAGCAGCATAAGCGGGGGGGCCTTTAATGAGCAGTTCTTC. Its protein product is CASSISGGAFNEQFF.

The chain combines TRBV10-3 with TRBJ1-1, with D possibly TRBD1 on 5 matching bases. Germline V gene lookup returns CDR1 ENHRY and CDR2 SYGVKD. The CDR3 covers 15 residues. Between the trimmed V and J ends, which lost 6 bases and 1 base, there was a span of 15 bases. This CDR3 is CAIRDSGGTNTEAFF. The CDR3 DNA is TGTGCCATCAGGGACTCGGGGGGGACGAACACTGAAGCTTTCTTT.

Only a few counts were recorded for this clone. The V gene is TRBV4-3, the J gene TRBJ1-2, with TRBD1 identical over 7 bases. The CDR3 sequence is 16 residues long. Looked up from germline, CDR1 is LGHNA and CDR2 is YSLEER. J gave up 8 bases and V 3 bases, and 15 bases lay outside the gene matches. In DNA, the CDR3 is TGCGCCAGCAGCCACGGACAGGCTCAGTCCTTAGGGGGCTACACCTTC. Its protein product is CASSHGQAQSLGGYTF.

The rearrangement uses TRBV2 and TRBJ2-1; D possibly corresponds to TRBD1 (6 bases). Per the germline V gene, CDR1 is SNHLY and CDR2 is FYNNEI. The CDR3 runs to 15 residues. The V and J ends lost 10 bases and 8 bases respectively, with 24 bases between them. The CDR3 nucleotides are TGTGCCACCTCTGCAGGGGAGACTCCTATGGATGAGCAGTTCTTC. As protein: CATSAGETPMDEQFF.

The rearrangement joins TRBV6-1 to TRBJ1-2; TRBD1 might be the D (5 bases). The CDR3 runs 17 residues. V was cut by 0 bases and J by 2 bases, with 16 bases left in between. The germline V gene has CDR1 MNHNS and CDR2 SASEGT. CDR3 region: CASSEALSAGLNYGYTF. The CDR3 DNA sequence: TGTGCCAGCAGTGAAGCGCTATCGGCAGGGTTAAACTATGGCTACACCTTC.

This clone was picked up a small number of times. The chain employs TRBV5-1 and TRBJ1-2; 12 positions match TRBD1. The CDR3 totals 14 residues. In germline, CDR1 is SGHRS, CDR2 YFSETQ. V lost 4 bases to trimming and J lost 7 bases; unmatched junction nucleotides: 5. CDR3 bases: TGCGCCAGCAGCGAGGGGACAGGGGGCTCTGGCTACACCTTC. It yields the protein CASSEGTGGSGYTF.

Written as DNA, the CDR3 is TGTGCCAGCAGCCCGGGGACTAGCGCCGAGCAGTACTTC. Its translation: CASSPGTSAEQYF. The chain links TRBV9 to TRBJ2-7; 10 nucleotides agree with TRBD2. The germline CDR1 and CDR2 sequences are SGDLS and YYNGEE. J was trimmed by 6 bases and V by 4 bases; bases with no gene match: 4. This CDR3 has 13 residues. Full variable domain (rest looked up from reference TRBV9 and TRBJ2-7): DSGVTQTPKHLITATGQRVTLRCSPRSGDLSVYWYQQSLDQGLQFLIQYYNGEERAKGNILERFSAQQFPDLHSELNLSSLELGDSALYFCASSPGTSAEQYFGPGTRLTVT.

The V and J genes are TRBV6-2 or TRBV6-3 and TRBJ2-5; 7 bases fit TRBD1. Germline lookup yields CDR1 MNHEY and CDR2 SVGEGT. This CDR3 comprises 16 residues. J gave up 0 bases and V 2 bases, and 6 bases lay outside the gene matches. CDR3 amino acids: CASSYGTDAYQETQYF. In nucleotides, the CDR3 is TGTGCCAGCAGTTACGGGACAGATGCGTACCAAGAGACCCAGTACTTC.

V and J are TRBV14 and TRBJ2-7; 8 nucleotides align to TRBD2. V was clipped by 2 bases and J by 0 bases; unmatched bases: 3. The length of the CDR3 is 15 residues. Germline V gene lookup returns CDR1 SGHDN and CDR2 FVKESK. Written as DNA, the CDR3 is TGTGCCAGCAGCCAAAGCGGGGGAGGCTCCTACGAGCAGTACTTC. Its translation is CASSQSGGGSYEQYF.

The gene calls are TRBV28 and TRBJ2-2, with 8 bases that match TRBD2. J was trimmed by 0 bases and V by 7 bases; bases with no gene match: 7. The CDR3 contains 16 residues. CDR1 and CDR2 from the germline V gene are MDHEN and SYDVKM. The chain's CDR3 is CASKARTSPNTGELFF. CDR3 in DNA: TGTGCCAGCAAGGCCCGGACTAGCCCGAACACCGGGGAGCTGTTTTTT.

This clone was found once. V is TRBV19 and J is TRBJ2-1, with 8 nucleotides matching TRBD2. Germline loops: CDR1 LNHDA, CDR2 SQIVND (reference sequence). V dropped 0 bases and J dropped 8; count of bases not matched to a gene: 15. CDR3 length equals 18 residues. The CDR3 DNA sequence: TGTGCCAGTAGTATAGATCTATCGGTCGCGGGGGGATTGGATGAGCAGTTCTTC. It translates to CASSIDLSVAGGLDEQFF. The full variable domain, with the rest looked up from reference TRBV19 and TRBJ2-1, is DGGITQSPKYLFRKEGQNVTLSCEQNLNHDAMYWYRQDPGQGLRLIYYSQIVNDFQKGDIAEGYSVSREKKESFPLTVTSAQKNPTAFYLCASSIDLSVAGGLDEQFFGPGTRLTVL.

This clone turned up a few times. The chain is built from TRBV4-1 and TRBJ2-5; the match to TRBD1 covers 9 bases. Unmatched junction bases numbered 5, after V lost 4 bases and J lost 2 bases. CDR3 length equals 15 residues. Germline lookup yields CDR1 MGHRA and CDR2 YSYEKL. CDR3 protein: CASSRTGAPQETQYF. DNA of the CDR3: TGCGCCAGCAGCCGGACAGGGGCCCCACAAGAGACCCAGTACTTC.

This sequence joins TRBV5-6 and TRBJ1-2; D remains ambiguous. V shed 0 bases and J shed 8 bases, with 8 bases lying between them. The CDR3 loop spans 12 amino acids. Germline values: CDR1 SGHDT, CDR2 YYEEEE. The CDR3 nucleotides read TGTGCCAGCAGCTTGGGGCTAGGAGGCTACACCTTC. Translation: CASSLGLGGYTF.

The chain uses TRBV20-1 and TRBJ2-2; D is uncertain. The V gene lost 5 bases and the J gene lost 6 bases, with 7 bases spanning the gap. Per germline, CDR1 DFQATT and CDR2 SNEGSKA (reference sequence). The CDR3 length is 11 residues. CDR3 nucleotide sequence: TGCAGTGCTGTCGGTCCCGGGGAGCTGTTTTTT. It codes for CSAVGPGELFF.

The rearrangement uses TRBV19 and TRBJ1-5; D may be TRBD1 (5 bases). The CDR3 contains 15 residues. Germline V CDR1 and CDR2: LNHDA, SQIVND (reference sequence). The V end was cut by 3 bases, the J end by 11 bases, with 20 bases between. Here the CDR3 reads CASSIQGEASLAQHF. CDR3 in DNA: TGTGCCAGTAGTATTCAAGGGGAAGCCTCTCTGGCCCAGCATTTT.

The chain couples TRBV6-2 or TRBV6-3 to TRBJ2-7, with 9 bases lining up with TRBD1. Looked up from germline, CDR1 is MNHEY and CDR2 is SVGEGT. The V gene end was trimmed by 2 bases and the J gene end by 7 bases; junction bases not matched to a gene: 9. This CDR3 is built from 15 residues. This chain's CDR3 is CASSYVAQGAGEQYF. The CDR3 DNA sequence: TGTGCCAGCAGTTACGTCGCACAGGGGGCAGGGGAGCAGTACTTC.

V and J are TRBV6-4 and TRBJ1-2; 7 nucleotides match TRBD1. Germline lookup yields CDR1 MRHNA and CDR2 SNTAGT. The CDR3 extends over 14 amino acids. V shed 0 bases, J shed 8 bases, and the junction held 6 bases outside the gene matches. Here the CDR3 reads CASSDSARGRGYTF. The CDR3 DNA follows: TGTGCCAGCAGTGACTCCGCGAGGGGGCGAGGCTACACCTTC.

This chain links TRBV4-1 with TRBJ1-2; D not certain. Germline assignment: CDR1 MGHRA and CDR2 YSYEKL. CDR3 length: 12 amino acids. The V end lost 1 base, the J end lost 4 bases, and 4 bases lay between the germline ends. The CDR3 here is CASSQAGYGYTF. The CDR3 bases are TGCGCCAGCAGCCAAGCGGGCTATGGCTACACCTTC.

The chain combines TRBV28 with TRBJ2-1, with TRBD2 matching over 8 bases. Germline CDR1 reads MDHEN; CDR2 reads SYDVKM. CDR3 size: 14 residues. The V and J ends lost 6 bases and 4 bases, in that order; junction bases with no gene match: 5. The CDR3 bases are TGTGCCAGCAGGAAAGAGCGGGGGTACAATGAGCAGTTCTTC. Residues: CASRKERGYNEQFF.

The chain carries TRBV19 and TRBJ2-7; D is perhaps TRBD1 (6 bases). The CDR3 spans 13 residues. The ends were cut back, 3 bases at V and 3 bases at J, with 9 bases in the middle. Germline CDR1 reads LNHDA; CDR2 reads SQIVND (reference sequence). CDR3 sequence (DNA): TGTGCCAGTAGTATCCAAGGGGGCTACGAGCAGTACGTC. Translation: CASSIQGGYEQYV.

In DNA, the CDR3 is TGTGCCAGCAGTTGGACAGGAACTAACTATGGCTACACCTTC. As protein: CASSWTGTNYGYTF. The chain is built from TRBV28 and TRBJ1-2; 7 bases map to TRBD1. CDR1 is MDHEN and CDR2 is SYDVKM in the germline V gene. Trimming at V came to 4 bases and at J to 0 bases, leaving 2 bases not matched to a gene. The CDR3 consists of 14 residues.

The chain employs TRBV27 and TRBJ2-5; D may be TRBD1 (6 bases). Germline V CDR1 and CDR2: MNHEY, SMNVEV (reference sequence). The CDR3 totals 13 residues. The V gene lost 4 bases and the J gene lost 5 bases, with 11 bases spanning the gap. In DNA, the CDR3 is TGTGCCAGCAGTTACAGGGATTCGGAGACCCAGTACTTC. As protein: CASSYRDSETQYF.

This chain connects TRBV5-5 to TRBJ2-3; possibly TRBD1 for D (5 bases). V was shortened by 2 bases and J by 3 bases, with 10 bases between the two germline ends. Germline V gene sequence: CDR1 SGHKS, CDR2 YYEKEE (reference sequence). This CDR3 region has 14 residues. The CDR3 is CASSFPRETDTQYF. CDR3 in DNA: TGTGCCAGCAGCTTCCCCAGGGAAACAGATACGCAGTATTTT. Filled out from reference TRBV5-5 and TRBJ2-3, the complete variable domain reads DAGVTQSPTHLIKTRGQQVTLRCSPISGHKSVSWYQQVLGQGPQFIFQYYEKEERGRGNFPDRFSARQFPNYSSELNVNALLLGDSALYLCASSFPRETDTQYFGPGTRLTVL.

The chain carries TRBV3-1 (or the pseudogene TRBV3-2) and TRBJ2-2, with TRBD2 matching over 8 bases. This CDR3 has 14 amino acids. Looked up from germline, CDR1 is LGHDT and CDR2 is YNNKEL (reference sequence). Trimming removed 3 bases from V and 5 bases from J; junction bases left unmatched: 2. The CDR3 DNA follows: TGTGCCAGCAGCCAGGCGGGGGGAACCGGGGAGCTGTTTTTT. This encodes CASSQAGGTGELFF.